This TCR beta chain was sequenced in a study of PD-L1 blockade in urothelial cancer. Study background: The analyses of blood took place 3 weeks (second dose) and 6 weeks after treatment start. Regarding the study as a whole: More expansion of tumor-associated blood clones, seen at 3 weeks, marked durable-benefit patients.

This clone was detected only once. Its matching antigen is unknown. The CDR3 contains 16 residues. Unmatched junction bases numbered 13, after V lost 3 bases and J lost 8 bases. From germline, CDR1 is MNHEY and CDR2 SMNVEV (reference sequence). This sample's time point: peripheral blood 6 weeks after treatment start. The table came from immunoSEQ multiplex PCR; TCRdb's copy has only in-frame clones and leaves some out. The sample includes approximately 79,000 clones, around 90% of them seen just once. The sequencing here drew on PBMCs, taken around atezolizumab (anti-PD-L1) treatment. This receptor was identified in a woman aged 80 or over with urothelial cancer. The rearrangement uses TRBV27 and TRBJ2-1; 7 bases align to TRBD2. CDR3 region: CASSLPSGRLGDEQFF. DNA for the CDR3: TGTGCCAGCAGTTTGCCTAGCGGAAGACTTGGGGATGAGCAGTTCTTC.